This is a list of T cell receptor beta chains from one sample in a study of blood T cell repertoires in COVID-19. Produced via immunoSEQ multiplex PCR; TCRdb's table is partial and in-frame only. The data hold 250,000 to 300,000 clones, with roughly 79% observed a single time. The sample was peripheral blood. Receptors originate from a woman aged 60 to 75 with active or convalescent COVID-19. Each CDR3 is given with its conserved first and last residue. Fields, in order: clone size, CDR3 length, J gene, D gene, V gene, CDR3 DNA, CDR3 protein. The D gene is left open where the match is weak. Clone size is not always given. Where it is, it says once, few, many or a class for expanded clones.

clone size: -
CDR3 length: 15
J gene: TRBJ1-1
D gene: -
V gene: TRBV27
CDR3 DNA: TGTGCCAGCAGTTTTTCGGGTCATGGGCAGCGGGAAGCTTTCTTT
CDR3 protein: CASSFSGHGQREAFF

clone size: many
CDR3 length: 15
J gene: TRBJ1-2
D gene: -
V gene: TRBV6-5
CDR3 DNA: TGTGCCAGCAGGGGCTTTTTGGAGGTTAACTATGGCTACACCTTC
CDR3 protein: CASRGFLEVNYGYTF

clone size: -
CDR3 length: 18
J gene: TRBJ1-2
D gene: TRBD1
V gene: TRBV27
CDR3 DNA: TGTGCCAGCAGTTTATATTCGCCTTTACGACAGGGTTTTGATGGCTACACCTTC
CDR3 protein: CASSLYSPLRQGFDGYTF

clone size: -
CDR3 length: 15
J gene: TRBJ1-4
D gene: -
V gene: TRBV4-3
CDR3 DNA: TGCGCCAGCAGCCAAGGAGGGGGAACTAATGAAAAACTGTTTTTT
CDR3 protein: CASSQGGGTNEKLFF

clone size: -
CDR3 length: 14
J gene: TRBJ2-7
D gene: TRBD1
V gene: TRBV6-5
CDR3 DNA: TGTGCCAGCAGTTCAACAGGGGGTGTTACCGAGCAGTACTTC
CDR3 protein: CASSSTGGVTEQYF

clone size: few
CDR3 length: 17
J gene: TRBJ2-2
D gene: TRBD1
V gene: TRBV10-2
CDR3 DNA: TGCGCCAGCAGTATTATTTCAGGGGGCGTCAACACCGGGGAGCTGTTTTTT
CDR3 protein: CASSIISGGVNTGELFF

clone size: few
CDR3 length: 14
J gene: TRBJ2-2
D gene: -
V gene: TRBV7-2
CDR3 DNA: TGTGCCAGCAGCTTAGGCGGGAACACCGGGGAGCTGTTTTTT
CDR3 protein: CASSLGGNTGELFF

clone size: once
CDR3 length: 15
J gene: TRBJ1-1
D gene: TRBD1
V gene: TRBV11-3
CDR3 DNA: TGTGCCAGCAGCTTAGAAGGGACAGCCACCACTGAAGCTTTCTTT
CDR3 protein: CASSLEGTATTEAFF

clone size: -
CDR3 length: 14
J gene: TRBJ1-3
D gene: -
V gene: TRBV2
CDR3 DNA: TGTGCCAGCAGTGAGATACGGTCTGGAAACACCATATATTTT
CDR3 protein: CASSEIRSGNTIYF

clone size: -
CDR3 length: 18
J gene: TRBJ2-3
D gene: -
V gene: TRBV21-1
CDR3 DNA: TGTGCCAGCAGCAAAGTAGGACAGCCTTCCACTAGCACAGATACGCAGTATTTT
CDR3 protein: CASSKVGQPSTSTDTQYF

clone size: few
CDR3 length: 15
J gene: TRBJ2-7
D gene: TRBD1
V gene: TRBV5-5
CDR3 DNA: TGTGCCAGCAGCTTGGCCCGGACAGGGGACTACGAGCAGTACTTC
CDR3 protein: CASSLARTGDYEQYF